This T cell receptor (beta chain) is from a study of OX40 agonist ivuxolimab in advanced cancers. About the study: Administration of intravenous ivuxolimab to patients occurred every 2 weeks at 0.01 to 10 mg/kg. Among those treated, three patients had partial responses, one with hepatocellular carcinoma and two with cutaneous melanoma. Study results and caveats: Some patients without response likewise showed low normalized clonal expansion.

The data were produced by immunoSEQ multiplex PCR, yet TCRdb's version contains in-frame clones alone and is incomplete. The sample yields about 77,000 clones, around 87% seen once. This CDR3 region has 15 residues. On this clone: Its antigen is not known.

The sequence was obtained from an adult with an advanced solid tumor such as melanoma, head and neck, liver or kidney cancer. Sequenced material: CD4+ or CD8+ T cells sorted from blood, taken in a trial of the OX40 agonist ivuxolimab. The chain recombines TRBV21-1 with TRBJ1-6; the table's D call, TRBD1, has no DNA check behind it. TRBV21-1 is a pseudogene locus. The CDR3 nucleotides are TGTGCCAGCAGCAAAGGGGACAGGGGTAATTCACCCCTCCACTTT. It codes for CASSKGDRGNSPLHF.